Here is one TCR beta chain with its context. The antigen remains unidentified. This sample stems from a study of T-cell memory formation after mild COVID-19. Study details: TCR clusters were mostly donor specific. Study-wide findings and caveats: Pre-infection memory held some responding clones, suggesting pre-existing cross-reactive T cells responded. CD4+ bias marked clones expanding day 15 to 37, unlike balanced contracting clones. Those CD4+ clones that contracted were mainly in CM and EM (CD8+ ones in EMRA).

One entry per CDR3 protein, called by TCRdb with MiXCR from the 5' RACE reads. The sample records around 200,000 distinct CDR3 sequences, around 20% being singletons. The CDR3 runs to 13 residues. The trim removed 3 bases at V and 12 bases at J, leaving 6 bases unmatched. Germline V CDR1 and CDR2: LGHNT, FRNRAP. Specimen: PBMCs or a T cell subset sorted from them (not recorded which). The receptor was isolated from a man aged 18 to 29 who had mild COVID-19 (a few samples of this study predate the infection). Cell type and time point are not known. This sequence joins TRBV12-5 and TRBJ2-1, with 9 bases fitting TRBD2. The CDR3 loop reads CASGLGGGAGQFF. The CDR3 region has the DNA TGTGCTAGTGGTTTAGGCGGGGGGGCTGGGCAGTTCTTC.